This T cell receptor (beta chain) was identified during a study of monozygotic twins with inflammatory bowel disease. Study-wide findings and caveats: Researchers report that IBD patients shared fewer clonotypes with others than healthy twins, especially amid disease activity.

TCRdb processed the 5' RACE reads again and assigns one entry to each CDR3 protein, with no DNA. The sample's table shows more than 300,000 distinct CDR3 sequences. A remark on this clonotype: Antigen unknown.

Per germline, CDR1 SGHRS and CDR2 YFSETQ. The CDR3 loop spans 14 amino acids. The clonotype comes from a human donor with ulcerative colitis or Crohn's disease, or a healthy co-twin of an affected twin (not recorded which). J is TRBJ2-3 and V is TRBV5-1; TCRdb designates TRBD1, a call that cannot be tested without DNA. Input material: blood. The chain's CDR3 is CASSLGSQSDTQYF.